The next 7 T cell receptor beta chains were all read from a single sample in a study of shared clonotypes between healthy human individuals. Clones were read by immunoSEQ multiplex PCR, and TCRdb kept only the in-frame ones, dropping some. The table lists more than 400,000 clones, 90% to 96% of them singletons. The sequenced sample consisted of naive CD4+ T cells sorted from blood. Subset of the sample: CD45RA+ positively selected. These receptors came from a woman younger than 45 in good health.

This chain uses TRBV6-5 with TRBJ2-7; the D is unclear. Germline V gene sequence: CDR1 MNHEY, CDR2 SVGAGI. This CDR3 contains 13 residues. Trimming removed 2 bases at V and 2 bases at J, with 7 bases between. CDR3 bases: TGTGCCAGCAGTTACGGAGTTCCCTACGAGCAGTACTTC. This encodes CASSYGVPYEQYF.

The J gene is TRBJ2-1, the V gene TRBV29-1, with 8 bases identical to TRBD2. J gave up 8 bases and V 6 bases, and 18 bases lay outside the gene matches. CDR1 is SQVTM and CDR2 is ANQGSEA in the germline V gene. CDR3 length: 16 residues. CDR3: CSVTGIGRALFYEQFF. The CDR3 nucleotides are TGCAGCGTCACCGGAATCGGGAGGGCCCTTTTTTATGAGCAGTTCTTC.

J is TRBJ2-6 and V is TRBV18; no clear D. Germline CDR1 KGHSH, CDR2 LQKENI. V dropped 3 bases and J dropped 4 bases, with 4 bases sitting between them. This CDR3 has 13 amino acids. CDR3 residues: CASSPRGANVLTF. CDR3 nucleotides: TGTGCCAGCTCACCGAGGGGGGCCAACGTCCTGACTTTC. Full variable domain (outside the CDR3, taken from reference TRBV18 and TRBJ2-6): NAGVMQNPRHLVRRRGQEARLRCSPMKGHSHVYWYRQLPEEGLKFMVYLQKENIIDESGMPKERFSAEFPKEGPSILRIQQVVRGDSAAYFCASSPRGANVLTFGAGSRLTVL.

The rearrangement joins TRBV10-1 to TRBJ2-1, with unresolved D. The CDR3 spans 14 residues. Between the trimmed V and J ends, which lost 0 bases and 8 bases, there was a span of 11 bases. The germline V gene has CDR1 WNHNN and CDR2 SYGVQD (reference sequence). The CDR3 spells CASSESWGVHEQFF. The CDR3 DNA follows: TGCGCCAGCAGTGAGTCCTGGGGTGTCCATGAGCAGTTCTTC.

The J gene is TRBJ2-5, the V gene TRBV6-4, with D tentatively TRBD1 (5 bases). The CDR3 runs 14 residues. Germline V gene sequence: CDR1 MRHNA, CDR2 SNTAGT. V lost 6 bases to trimming and J lost 5 bases, with 16 bases between them. The CDR3 DNA sequence: TGTGCCAGCAGGAGCCCCGAAGGGGCCGAGACCCAGTACTTC. Translating gives CASRSPEGAETQYF.

The CDR3 DNA sequence: TGTGCCAGCAGTGAAGGATCTAACTATGGCTACACCTTC. Encoded protein: CASSEGSNYGYTF. The gene calls are TRBV6-1 and TRBJ1-2; D not certain. The CDR3 is 13 amino acids. Germline V gives CDR1 MNHNS, CDR2 SASEGT. The germline V and J ends were trimmed by 1 base and 0 bases, with 3 bases remaining between them.

V is TRBV18 and J is TRBJ2-7; D possibly corresponds to TRBD1 (5 bases). The germline V gene encodes CDR1 KGHSH and CDR2 LQKENI. Trimming stripped 3 bases from V and 5 bases from J, with 11 bases between. The CDR3 contains 13 residues. CDR3 bases: TGTGCCAGCTCACCGAAGGGGAACAACGAGCAGTACTTC. Translated, it gives CASSPKGNNEQYF.